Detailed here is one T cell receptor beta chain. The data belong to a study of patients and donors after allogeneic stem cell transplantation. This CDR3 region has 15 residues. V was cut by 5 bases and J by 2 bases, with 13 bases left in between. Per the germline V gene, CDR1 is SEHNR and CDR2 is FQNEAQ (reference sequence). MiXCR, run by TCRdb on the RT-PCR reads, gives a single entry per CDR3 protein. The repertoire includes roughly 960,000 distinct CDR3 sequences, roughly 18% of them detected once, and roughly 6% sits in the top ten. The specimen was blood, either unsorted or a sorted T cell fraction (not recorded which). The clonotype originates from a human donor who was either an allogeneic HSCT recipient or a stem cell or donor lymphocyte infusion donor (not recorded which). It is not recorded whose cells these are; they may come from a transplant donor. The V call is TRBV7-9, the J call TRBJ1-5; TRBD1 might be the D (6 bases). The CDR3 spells CASSMGTMGNQPQHF. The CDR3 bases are TGTGCCAGCAGCATGGGGACAATGGGCAATCAGCCCCAGCATTTT.